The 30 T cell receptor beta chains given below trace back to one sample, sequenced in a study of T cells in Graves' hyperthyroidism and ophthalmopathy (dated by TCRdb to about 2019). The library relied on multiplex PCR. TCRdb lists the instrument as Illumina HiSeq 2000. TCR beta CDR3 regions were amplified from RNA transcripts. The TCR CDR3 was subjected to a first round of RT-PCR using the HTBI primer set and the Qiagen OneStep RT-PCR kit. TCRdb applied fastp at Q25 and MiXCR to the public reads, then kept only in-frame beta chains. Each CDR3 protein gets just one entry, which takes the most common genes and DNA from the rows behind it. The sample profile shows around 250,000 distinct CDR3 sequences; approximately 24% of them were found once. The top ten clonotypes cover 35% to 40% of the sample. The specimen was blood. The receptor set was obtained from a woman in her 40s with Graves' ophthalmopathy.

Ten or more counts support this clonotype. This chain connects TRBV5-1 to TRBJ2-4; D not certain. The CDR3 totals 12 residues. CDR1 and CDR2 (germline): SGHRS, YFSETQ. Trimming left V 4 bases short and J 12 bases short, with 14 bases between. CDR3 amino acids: CASSPPPGSQYF. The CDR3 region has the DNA TGCGCCAGCAGCCCGCCCCCCGGGTCTCAGTACTTC.

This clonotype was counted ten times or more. The CDR3 here is CSAAFTGSYEQYF. Here the CDR3 DNA reads TGCAGTGCTGCCTTTACAGGGTCCTACGAGCAGTACTTC. This sequence joins TRBV20-1 and TRBJ2-7, with D possibly matching TRBD1 (6 bases). There are 13 residues in the CDR3. The V gene's germline CDR1 is DFQATT and CDR2 SNEGSKA (reference sequence). Deletions cut 5 bases from V and 1 base from J, with 12 bases between.

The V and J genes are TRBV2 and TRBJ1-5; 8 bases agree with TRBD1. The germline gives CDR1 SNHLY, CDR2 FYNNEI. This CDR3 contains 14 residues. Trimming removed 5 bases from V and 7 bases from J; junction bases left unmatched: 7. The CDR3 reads CASSYQGAEQPQHF. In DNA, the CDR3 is TGTGCCAGCAGTTACCAGGGGGCGGAACAGCCCCAGCATTTT.

This CDR3 reads CASSQEGGAQETQYF. CDR3 DNA: TGTGCCAGCAGCCAAGAGGGGGGTGCCCAAGAGACCCAGTACTTC. This chain links TRBV4-2 with TRBJ2-5, with D possibly matching TRBD2 (6 bases). This CDR3 comprises 15 residues. The germline CDR1 and CDR2 sequences are LGHNA and YNFKEQ. The V end was cut by 0 bases, the J end by 1 base, with 9 bases between.

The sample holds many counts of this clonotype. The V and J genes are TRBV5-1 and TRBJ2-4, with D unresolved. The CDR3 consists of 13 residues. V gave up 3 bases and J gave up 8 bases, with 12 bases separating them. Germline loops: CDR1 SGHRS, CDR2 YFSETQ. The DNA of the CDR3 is TGCGCCAGCAGCTGGTTCGGAGAGGACATTCAGTACTTC. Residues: CASSWFGEDIQYF.

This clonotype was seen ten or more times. The DNA for the CDR3 is TGTGCCAGCAGTGACCAGGAAGGATTCTACGAGCAGTACTTC. It codes for CASSDQEGFYEQYF. The V call is TRBV2, the J call TRBJ2-7; D is ambiguous. This CDR3 has 14 residues. V lost 3 bases to trimming and J lost 3 bases, with 12 bases between them. CDR1 and CDR2 (germline): SNHLY, FYNNEI. Together with reference TRBV2 and TRBJ2-7, the CDR3 gives the full variable domain: EPEVTQTPSHQVTQMGQEVILRCVPISNHLYFYWYRQILGQKVEFLVSFYNNEISEKSEIFDDQFSVERPDGSNFTLKIRSTKLEDSAMYFCASSDQEGFYEQYFGPGTRLTVT.

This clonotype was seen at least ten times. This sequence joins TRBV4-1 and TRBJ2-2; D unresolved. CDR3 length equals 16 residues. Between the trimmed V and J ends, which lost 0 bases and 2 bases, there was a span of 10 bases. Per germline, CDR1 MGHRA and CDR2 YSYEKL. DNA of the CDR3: TGCGCCAGCAGCCAAGATCCTGACTTAAACACCGGGGAGCTGTTTTTT. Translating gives CASSQDPDLNTGELFF.

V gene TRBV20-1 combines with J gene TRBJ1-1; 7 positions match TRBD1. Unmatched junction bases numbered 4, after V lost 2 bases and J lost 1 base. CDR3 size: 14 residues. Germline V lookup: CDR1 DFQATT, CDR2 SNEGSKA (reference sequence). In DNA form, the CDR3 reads TGCAGTGCTAGAAGGGACAGTCGGAACACTGAAGCTTTCTTT. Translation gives CSARRDSRNTEAFF.

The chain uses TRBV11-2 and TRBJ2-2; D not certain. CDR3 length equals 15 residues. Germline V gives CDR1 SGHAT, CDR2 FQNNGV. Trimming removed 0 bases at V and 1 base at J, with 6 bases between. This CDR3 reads CASSLDAGNTGELFF. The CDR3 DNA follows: TGTGCCAGCAGCTTAGATGCAGGGAACACCGGGGAGCTGTTTTTT. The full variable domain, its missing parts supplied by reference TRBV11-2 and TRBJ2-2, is EAGVAQSPRYKIIEKRQSVAFWCNPISGHATLYWYQQILGQGPKLLIQFQNNGVVDDSQLPKDRFSAERLKGVDSTLKIQPAKLEDSAVYLCASSLDAGNTGELFFGEGSRLTVL.

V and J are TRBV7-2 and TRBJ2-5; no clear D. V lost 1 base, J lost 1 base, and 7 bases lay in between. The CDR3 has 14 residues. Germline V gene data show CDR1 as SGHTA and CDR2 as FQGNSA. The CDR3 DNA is TGTGCCAGCAGCTTAGGAAGGCGCCAAGAGACCCAGTACTTC. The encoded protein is CASSLGRRQETQYF.

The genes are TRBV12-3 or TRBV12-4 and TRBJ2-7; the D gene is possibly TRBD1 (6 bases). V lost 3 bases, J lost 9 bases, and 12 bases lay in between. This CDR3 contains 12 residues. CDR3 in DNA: TGTGCCAGCAGTTTCCAGGGGTTAGGGCAGTACTTC. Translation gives CASSFQGLGQYF.

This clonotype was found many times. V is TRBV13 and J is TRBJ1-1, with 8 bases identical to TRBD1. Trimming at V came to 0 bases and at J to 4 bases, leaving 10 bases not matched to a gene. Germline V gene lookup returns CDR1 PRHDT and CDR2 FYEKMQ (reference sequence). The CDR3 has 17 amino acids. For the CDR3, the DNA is TGTGCCAGCAGCTTAGGGCAGGGGGCGCCCCCGGTCACTGAAGCTTTCTTT. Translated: CASSLGQGAPPVTEAFF.

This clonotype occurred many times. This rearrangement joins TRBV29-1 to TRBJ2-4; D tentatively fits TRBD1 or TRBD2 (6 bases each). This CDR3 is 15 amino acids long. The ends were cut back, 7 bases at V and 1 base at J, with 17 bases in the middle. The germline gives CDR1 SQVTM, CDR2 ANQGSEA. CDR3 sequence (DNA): TGCAGCGCACTTGGTGGGGGGCCCGCCAAAAACATTCAGTACTTC. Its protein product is CSALGGGPAKNIQYF.

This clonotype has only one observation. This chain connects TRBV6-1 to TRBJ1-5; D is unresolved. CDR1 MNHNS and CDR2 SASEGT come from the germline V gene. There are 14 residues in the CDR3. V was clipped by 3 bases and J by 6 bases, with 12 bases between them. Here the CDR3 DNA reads TGTGCCAGCAGTGAGCCGAGGGTGTCTCAGCCCCAGCATTTT. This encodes CASSEPRVSQPQHF.

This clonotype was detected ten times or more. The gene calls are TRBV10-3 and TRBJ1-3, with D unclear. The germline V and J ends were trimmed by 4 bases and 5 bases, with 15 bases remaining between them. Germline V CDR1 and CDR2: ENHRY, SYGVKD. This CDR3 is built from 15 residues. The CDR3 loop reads CAISGSPEDRNTIYF. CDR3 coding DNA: TGTGCCATCAGTGGATCACCCGAAGATCGAAACACCATATATTTT.

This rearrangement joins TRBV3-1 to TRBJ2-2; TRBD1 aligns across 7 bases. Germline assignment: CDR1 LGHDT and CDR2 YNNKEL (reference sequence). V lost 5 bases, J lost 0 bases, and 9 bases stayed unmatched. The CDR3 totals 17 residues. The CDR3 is CASSVYTGDANTGELFF. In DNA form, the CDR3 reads TGTGCCAGCAGCGTATACACAGGGGACGCGAACACCGGGGAGCTGTTTTTT.

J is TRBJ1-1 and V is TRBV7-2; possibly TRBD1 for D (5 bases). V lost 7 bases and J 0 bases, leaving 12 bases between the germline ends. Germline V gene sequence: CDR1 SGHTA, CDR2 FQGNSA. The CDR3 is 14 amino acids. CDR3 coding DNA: TGTGCCAGCACCTACGAGGGGATGAACACTGAAGCTTTCTTT. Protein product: CASTYEGMNTEAFF.

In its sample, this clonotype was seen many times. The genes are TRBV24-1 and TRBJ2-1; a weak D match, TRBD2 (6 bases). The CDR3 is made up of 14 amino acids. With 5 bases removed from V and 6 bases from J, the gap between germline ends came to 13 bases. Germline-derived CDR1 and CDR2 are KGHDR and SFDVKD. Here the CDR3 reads CATSAHRDFNEQFF. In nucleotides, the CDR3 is TGTGCCACCAGTGCACACCGGGACTTCAATGAGCAGTTCTTC.

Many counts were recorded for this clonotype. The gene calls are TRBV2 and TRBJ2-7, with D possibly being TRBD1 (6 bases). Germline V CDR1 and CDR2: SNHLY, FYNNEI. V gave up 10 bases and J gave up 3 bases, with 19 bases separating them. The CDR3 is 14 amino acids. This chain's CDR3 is CATRTGSALYEQYF. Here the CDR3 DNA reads TGTGCCACACGAACAGGGAGCGCCCTCTACGAGCAGTACTTC.

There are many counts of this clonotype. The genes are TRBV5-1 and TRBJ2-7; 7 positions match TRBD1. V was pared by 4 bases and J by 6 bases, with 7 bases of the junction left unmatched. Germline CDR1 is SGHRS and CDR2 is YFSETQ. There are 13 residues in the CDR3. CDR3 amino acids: CASSQGQSGEQYF. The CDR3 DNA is TGCGCCAGCAGCCAGGGACAGTCGGGCGAGCAGTACTTC.

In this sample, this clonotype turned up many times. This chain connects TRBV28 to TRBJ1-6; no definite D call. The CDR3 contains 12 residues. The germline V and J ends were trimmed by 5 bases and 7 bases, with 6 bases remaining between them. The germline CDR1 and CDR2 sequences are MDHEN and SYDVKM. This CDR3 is CASSRRNSPLHF. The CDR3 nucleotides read TGTGCCAGCAGTAGGAGAAATTCACCCCTCCACTTT.

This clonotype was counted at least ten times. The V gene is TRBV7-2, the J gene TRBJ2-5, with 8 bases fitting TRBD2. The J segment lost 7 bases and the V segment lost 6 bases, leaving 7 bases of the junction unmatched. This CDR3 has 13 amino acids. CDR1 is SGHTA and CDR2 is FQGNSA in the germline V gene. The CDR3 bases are TGTGCCAGCAGACTAGCGGCCCGTTCGACCCAGTACTTC. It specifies CASRLAARSTQYF. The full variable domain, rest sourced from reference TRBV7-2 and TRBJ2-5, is GAGVSQSPSNKVTEKGKDVELRCDPISGHTALYWYRQSLGQGLEFLIYFQGNSAPDKSGLPSDRFSAERTGGSVSTLTIQRTQQEDSAVYLCASRLAARSTQYFGPGTRLLVL.

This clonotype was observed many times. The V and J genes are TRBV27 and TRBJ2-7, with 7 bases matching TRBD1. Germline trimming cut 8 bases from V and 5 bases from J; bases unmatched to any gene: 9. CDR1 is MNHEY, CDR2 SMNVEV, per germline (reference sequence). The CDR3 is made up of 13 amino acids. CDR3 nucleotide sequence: TGTGCCAGCGGGGACAGCCTCCTCCACGAGCAGTACTTC. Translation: CASGDSLLHEQYF.

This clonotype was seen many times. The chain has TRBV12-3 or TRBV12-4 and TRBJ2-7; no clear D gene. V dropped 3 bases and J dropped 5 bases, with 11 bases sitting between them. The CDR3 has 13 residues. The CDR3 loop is CASSLRRGDEQYF. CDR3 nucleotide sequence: TGTGCCAGCAGTTTGCGTCGTGGAGACGAGCAGTACTTC.

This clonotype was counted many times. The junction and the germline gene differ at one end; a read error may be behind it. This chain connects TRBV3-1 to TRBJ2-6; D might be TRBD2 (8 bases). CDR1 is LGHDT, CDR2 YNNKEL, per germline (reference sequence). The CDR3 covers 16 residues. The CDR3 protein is CTSSGRQGPGANVLTF. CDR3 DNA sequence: TGTACCAGCAGCGGGAGACAGGGCCCTGGGGCCAACGTCCTGACTTTC.

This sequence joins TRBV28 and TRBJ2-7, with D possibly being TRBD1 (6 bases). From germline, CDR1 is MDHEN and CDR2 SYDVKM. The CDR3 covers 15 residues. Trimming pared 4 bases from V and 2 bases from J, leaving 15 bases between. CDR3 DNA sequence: TGTGCCAGCAGTTCCAACCCGGACAGCGCCTACGAGCAGTACTTC. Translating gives CASSSNPDSAYEQYF.

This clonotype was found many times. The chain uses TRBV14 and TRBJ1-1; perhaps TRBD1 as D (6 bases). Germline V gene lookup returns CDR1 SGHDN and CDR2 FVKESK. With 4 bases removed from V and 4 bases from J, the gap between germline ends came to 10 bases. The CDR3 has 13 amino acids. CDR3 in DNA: TGTGCCAGCAGCCCTTGGGGGCTCACTGAAGCTTTCTTT. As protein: CASSPWGLTEAFF.

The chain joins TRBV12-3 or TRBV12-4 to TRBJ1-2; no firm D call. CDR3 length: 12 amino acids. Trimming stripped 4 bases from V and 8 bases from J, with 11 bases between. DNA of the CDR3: TGTGCCAGCAGTTATCGGGGATGGGGCTACACCTTC. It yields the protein CASSYRGWGYTF.

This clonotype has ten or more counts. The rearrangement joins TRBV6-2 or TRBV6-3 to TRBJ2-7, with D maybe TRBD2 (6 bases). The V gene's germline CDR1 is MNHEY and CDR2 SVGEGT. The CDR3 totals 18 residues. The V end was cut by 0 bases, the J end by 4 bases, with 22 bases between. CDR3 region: CASSYSLLATGSRYEQYF. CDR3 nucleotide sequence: TGTGCCAGCAGTTACTCGCTCCTCGCTACCGGGAGTAGGTACGAGCAGTACTTC.

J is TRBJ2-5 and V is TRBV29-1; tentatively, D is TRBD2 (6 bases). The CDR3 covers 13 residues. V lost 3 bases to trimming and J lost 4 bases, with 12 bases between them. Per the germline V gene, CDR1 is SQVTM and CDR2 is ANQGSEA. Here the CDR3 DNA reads TGCAGCGTTGATTCGGGAGTACGAGAGACCCAGTACTTC. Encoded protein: CSVDSGVRETQYF.